The entry below gives a single T cell receptor (beta chain) sequence along with its context. Its antigen is currently unknown. The entry originates in a study of shared clonotypes between healthy human individuals. Notes on the study in general: Naive CD4 clonotypes were shared across a handful of donors at 4% to 5%. Among non-shared clonotypes, generation probabilities were lower than among those shared by all four donors.

V lost 4 bases to trimming and J lost 3 bases, with 13 bases between them. The germline gives CDR1 SEHNR, CDR2 FQNEAQ (reference sequence). CDR3 length: 14 amino acids. Naive CD8 populations comprised CD45RO-negative cells positively selected for CCR7, excluding terminally differentiated effector memory CD45RA+ cells. Assay used: immunoSEQ multiplex PCR; TCRdb lists only in-frame clones, some missing. The sample contains around 1.9 million clones, 93% of which appear only once. The material sequenced was naive CD8+ T cells from PBMCs. The sequence was obtained from a young man in good health. Some clones in this sample may be carry-over from other donors' samples. The gene calls are TRBV7-9 and TRBJ2-7; D may be TRBD1 (6 bases). This CDR3 reads CASSSQDSYYEQYF. The CDR3 nucleotides are TGTGCCAGCAGCTCCCAGGACAGCTACTACGAGCAGTACTTC.